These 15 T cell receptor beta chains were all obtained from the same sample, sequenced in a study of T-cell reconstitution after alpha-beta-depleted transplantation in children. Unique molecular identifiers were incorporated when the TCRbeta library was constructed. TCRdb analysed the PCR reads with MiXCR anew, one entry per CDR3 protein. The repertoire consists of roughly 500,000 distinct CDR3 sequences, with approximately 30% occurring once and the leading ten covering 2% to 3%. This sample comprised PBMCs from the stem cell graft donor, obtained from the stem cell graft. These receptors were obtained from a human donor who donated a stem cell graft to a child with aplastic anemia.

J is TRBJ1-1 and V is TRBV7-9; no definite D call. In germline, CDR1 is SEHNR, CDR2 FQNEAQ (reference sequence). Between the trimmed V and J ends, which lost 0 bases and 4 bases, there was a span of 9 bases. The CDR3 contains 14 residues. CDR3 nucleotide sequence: TGTGCCAGCAGCTTAGCCGTTCCGGGCACTGAAGCTTTCTTT. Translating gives CASSLAVPGTEAFF.

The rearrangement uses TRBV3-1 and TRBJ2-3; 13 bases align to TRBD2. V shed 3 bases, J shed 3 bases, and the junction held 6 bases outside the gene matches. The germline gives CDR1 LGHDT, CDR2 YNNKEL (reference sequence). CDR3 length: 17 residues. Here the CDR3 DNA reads TGTGCCAGCAGCCAGGACTGGACTAGCGGGAGTACAGATACGCAGTATTTT. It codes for CASSQDWTSGSTDTQYF.

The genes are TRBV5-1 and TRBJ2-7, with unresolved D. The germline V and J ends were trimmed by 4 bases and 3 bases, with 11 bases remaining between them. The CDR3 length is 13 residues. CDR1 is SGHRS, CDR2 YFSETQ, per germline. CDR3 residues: CASSTDPGYEQYF. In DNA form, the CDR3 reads TGCGCCAGCAGCACGGACCCGGGCTACGAGCAGTACTTC. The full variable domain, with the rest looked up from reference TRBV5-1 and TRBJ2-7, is KAGVTQTPRYLIKTRGQQVTLSCSPISGHRSVSWYQQTPGQGLQFLFEYFSETQRNKGNFPGRFSGRQFSNSRSEMNVSTLELGDSALYLCASSTDPGYEQYFGPGTRLTVT.

In DNA form, the CDR3 reads TGTGCCAGCAGTGAACCGAACACCGGGGAGCTGTTTTTT. Encoded protein: CASSEPNTGELFF. This sequence joins TRBV25-1 and TRBJ2-2, with unresolved D. Germline V gene lookup returns CDR1 MGHDK and CDR2 SYGVNS. This CDR3 is built from 13 residues. The V and J ends lost 2 bases and 0 bases respectively, with 1 base between them.

The CDR3 here is CSGRGRYNEQFF. The CDR3 DNA reads as TGCAGTGGGAGGGGCCGATACAATGAGCAGTTCTTC. The rearrangement links TRBV20-1 to TRBJ2-1; maybe TRBD2 (6 bases). Germline CDR1 DFQATT, CDR2 SNEGSKA (reference sequence). Trimming removed 7 bases at V and 4 bases at J, with 11 bases between. The CDR3 runs to 12 residues.

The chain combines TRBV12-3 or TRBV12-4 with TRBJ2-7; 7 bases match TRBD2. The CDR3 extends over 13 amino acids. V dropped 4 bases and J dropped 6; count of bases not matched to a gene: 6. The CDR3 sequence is CASSWTSGSEQYV. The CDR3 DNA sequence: TGTGCCAGCAGTTGGACTAGTGGGTCCGAGCAGTACGTC.

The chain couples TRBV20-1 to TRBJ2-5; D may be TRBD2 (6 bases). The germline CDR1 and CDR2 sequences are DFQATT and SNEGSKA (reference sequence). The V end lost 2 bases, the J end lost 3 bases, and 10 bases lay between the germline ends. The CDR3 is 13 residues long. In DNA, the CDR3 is TGCAGTGCTAGATCGGGGGTCGAAGAGACCCAGTACTTC. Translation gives CSARSGVEETQYF.

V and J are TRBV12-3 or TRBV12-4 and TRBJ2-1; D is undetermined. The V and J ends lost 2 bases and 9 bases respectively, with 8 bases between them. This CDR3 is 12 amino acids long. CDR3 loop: CASSLLDAEQFF. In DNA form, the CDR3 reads TGTGCCAGCAGTTTACTAGATGCTGAGCAGTTCTTC.

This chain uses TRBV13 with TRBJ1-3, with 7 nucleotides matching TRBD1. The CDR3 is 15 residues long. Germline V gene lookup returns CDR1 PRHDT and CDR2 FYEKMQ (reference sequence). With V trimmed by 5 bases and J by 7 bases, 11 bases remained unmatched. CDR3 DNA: TGTGCCAGCAGCGACTTATCCCAGACAGGGAACACCATATATTTT. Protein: CASSDLSQTGNTIYF.

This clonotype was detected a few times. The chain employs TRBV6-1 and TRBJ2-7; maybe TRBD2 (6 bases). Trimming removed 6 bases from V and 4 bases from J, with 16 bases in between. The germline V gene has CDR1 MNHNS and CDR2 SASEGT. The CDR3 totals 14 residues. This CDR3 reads CASSPSGGVYEQYV. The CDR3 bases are TGTGCCAGCAGCCCCAGCGGAGGGGTGTACGAGCAGTACGTC.

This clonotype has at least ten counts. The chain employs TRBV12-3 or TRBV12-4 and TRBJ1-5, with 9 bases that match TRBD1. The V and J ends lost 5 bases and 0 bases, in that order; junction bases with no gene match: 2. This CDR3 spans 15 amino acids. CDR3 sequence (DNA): TGTGCCAGCAGTCCACAGGGGGCTAGCAATCAGCCCCAGCATTTT. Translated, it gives CASSPQGASNQPQHF.

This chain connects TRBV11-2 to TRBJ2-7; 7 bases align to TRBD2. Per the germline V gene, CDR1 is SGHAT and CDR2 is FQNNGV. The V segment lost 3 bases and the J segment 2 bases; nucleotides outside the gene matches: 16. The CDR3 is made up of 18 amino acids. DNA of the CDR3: TGTGCCAGCAGCTTTCACCCTTGGGGAAGCGGGAATACCTACGAGCAGTACTTC. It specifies CASSFHPWGSGNTYEQYF. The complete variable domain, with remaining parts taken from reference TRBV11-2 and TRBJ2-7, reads EAGVAQSPRYKIIEKRQSVAFWCNPISGHATLYWYQQILGQGPKLLIQFQNNGVVDDSQLPKDRFSAERLKGVDSTLKIQPAKLEDSAVYLCASSFHPWGSGNTYEQYFGPGTRLTVT.

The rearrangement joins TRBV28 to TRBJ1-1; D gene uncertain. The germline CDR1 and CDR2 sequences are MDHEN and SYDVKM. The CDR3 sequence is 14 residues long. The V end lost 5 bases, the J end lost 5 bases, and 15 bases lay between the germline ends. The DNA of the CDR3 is TGTGCCAGCAGTCTCATCCCCCTTGGGACTGAAGCTTTCTTT. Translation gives CASSLIPLGTEAFF.

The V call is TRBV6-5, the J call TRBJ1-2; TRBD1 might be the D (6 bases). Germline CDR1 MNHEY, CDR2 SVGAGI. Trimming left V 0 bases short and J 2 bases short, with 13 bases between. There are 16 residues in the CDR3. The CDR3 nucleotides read TGTGCCAGCAGTTACTCGGGACAACTAATCAACTATGGCTACACCTTC. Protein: CASSYSGQLINYGYTF.

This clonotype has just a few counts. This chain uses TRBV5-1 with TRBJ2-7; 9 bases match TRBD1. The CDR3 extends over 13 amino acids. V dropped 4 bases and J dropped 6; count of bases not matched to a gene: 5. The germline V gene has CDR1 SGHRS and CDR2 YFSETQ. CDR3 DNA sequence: TGCGCCAGCAGCGGAGGGACAGGGCGCGAGCAGTACTTC. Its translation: CASSGGTGREQYF.